This TCR beta chain emerged from a study of blood T cells in healthy people across ages. Overall study context: About one barcoded beta molecule per two T cells came from capture by template switching. Study-wide results and caveats: Naive and antigen-experienced cells could not be conclusively compared, given unsorted PBMCs.

Germline CDR1 MNHEY, CDR2 SVGAGI. V was trimmed by 4 bases and J by 6 bases, leaving 13 bases between them. The CDR3 loop spans 13 amino acids. It was approximately 10 milliliters of peripheral blood that were drawn from each donor. The use of a sample-barcoded 5' primer and a J-beta primer mix characterized a second PCR of roughly 6 to 12 cycles. TCRdb recomputed calls from the 5' RACE reads with MiXCR, one row per CDR3 protein. This table has fewer than 750,000 distinct CDR3 sequences, about 45% appearing once. Points on this clonotype: Its matching antigen is unknown.

What was sequenced was blood. The clonotype originates from an elderly man in good health. The V gene is TRBV6-5, the J gene TRBJ2-7, with a possible D match to TRBD1 (6 bases). The CDR3 nucleotides read TGTGCCAGCAGTTTTCACAGGGATGGCGAGCAGTACTTC. Translating gives CASSFHRDGEQYF.